This T cell receptor (beta chain) was captured in a study of graft-versus-host responses after intestinal transplantation (dated by TCRdb to the early 2020s). Study-level background: The transplants that recipients received were multivisceral, liver-intestinal, or isolated intestinal. Graft-versus-host and host-versus-graft alloreactive T cell clones were tracked in the graft, circulation and bone marrow after intestinal transplantation using bulk TCR-beta CDR3 sequencing. Rather than being sequenced by the commercial service, samples from a few later patients were sequenced in-house on an Illumina MiSeq and processed with MiXCR. Donor T cell macrochimerism was defined as a peak of at least 4% donor T cells among recipient peripheral blood mononuclear cells. All recipients received anti-thymocyte globulin induction followed by maintenance tacrolimus and steroids for approximately 3 years. Alloreactive clones were identified by sequencing pre-transplant mixed lymphocyte reaction products and comparing them with unstimulated pre-transplant donor and recipient T cells. The cohort enrolled approximately 24 intestinal transplant recipients including one retransplant, and a few patients lacking pretransplant specimens were excluded. Broad study findings and their caveats: Patients with donor T cell macrochimerism had high GvH to HvG T cell clonal ratios in their allografts. The conclusions were limited by the relatively low number and heterogeneity of the intestinal transplant patients. GvH clones were found in recipient bone marrow, and some of the GvH clones appeared earlier in ileal mucosa or blood, which is consistent with an intestinal mucosal origin. Early after transplant, declines in HvG clones were associated with peak levels of circulating GvH clones.

The library was built by means of the immunoSEQ multiplex PCR assay. For most patients, genomic DNA was isolated with the Qiagen DNeasy Blood and Tissue Kit and sent frozen to Adaptive Biotechnologies for TCR sequencing. For most patients, genomic DNA was subjected to high-throughput TCR-beta CDR3 sequencing by Adaptive Biotechnologies. On the study's bioinformatics: TCR sequencing data for over 15 patients were retrieved from Adaptive's ImmunoSEQ software; three other patients were processed with MiXCR and VDJtools. CD4 versus CD8 sorting errors were corrected by removing sequences found in both subsets at a frequency ratio below 5:1. CDR3 nucleotide sequences shared between donor and recipient were removed because the origin of such sequences could not be assigned. At least 2-fold expansion over unstimulated cells and a minimum CFSE-low frequency of 0.002% (template counts) or 0.001% (read counts) were required for clones to be classified as alloreactive. Clones detected in sequenced pre-transplant spleen, lymph node, or MLR CFSE-low populations of the donor or recipient were defined as mappable. The cumulative frequency of alloreactive clones was calculated as a percentage of all sequences, weighted by copy number. TCRdb provides this immuneACCESS table in a form limited to in-frame rearrangements. Some clones are lacking; in checked studies, under half of them reflect an unresolved V gene, and why the rest are absent is not known. D and trimming were read from the DNA, whereas the V and J calls and clone size are those reported in that table. The sample contains 85,000 to 90,000 clones, 75% to 90% of them found a single time. Of the sample, 17% falls within the top ten clones.

V is pruned by 2 bases and J by 4 bases, leaving 9 bases of the junction without a gene match. CDR1 and CDR2, looked up from the germline V gene, are SNHLY and FYNNEI. From cysteine to phenylalanine, the CDR3 is 17 amino acids long. Only the CDR3 DNA stays, 51 bases, in frame from base 1. Comment on this clone: The specificity of this receptor is unknown. No much larger clone exists at a distance of one base, and base qualities are not known.

The sample's time point label, decoded: cells obtained before transplantation from donor or recipient. CD3+CD4+ and CD3+CD8+ populations were FACS-sorted from unstimulated pre-transplant donor and recipient cells taken from spleen or lymph nodes. Rearrangement joined TRBV2 to TRBJ2-3; TRBD2 lines up with 10 middle nucleotides. Specimen: unstimulated CD8+ T cells sorted from spleen or lymph node cells, collected before intestinal transplant. The TCR comes from a human donor who received an intestinal transplant. The CDR3 region has the sequence CASSETSGGAVSDTQYF. The DNA is TGTGCCAGCAGTGAAACCAGCGGGGGGGCCGTGTCAGATACGCAGTATTTT.